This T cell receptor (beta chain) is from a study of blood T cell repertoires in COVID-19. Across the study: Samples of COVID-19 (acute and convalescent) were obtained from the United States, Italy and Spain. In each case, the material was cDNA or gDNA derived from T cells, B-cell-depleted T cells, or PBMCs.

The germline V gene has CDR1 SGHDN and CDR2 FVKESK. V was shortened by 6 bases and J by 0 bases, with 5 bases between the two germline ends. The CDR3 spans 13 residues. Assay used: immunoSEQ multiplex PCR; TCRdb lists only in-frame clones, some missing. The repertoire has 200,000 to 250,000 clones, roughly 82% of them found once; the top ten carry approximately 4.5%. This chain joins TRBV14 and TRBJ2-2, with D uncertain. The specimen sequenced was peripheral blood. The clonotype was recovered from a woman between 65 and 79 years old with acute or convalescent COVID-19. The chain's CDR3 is CASRLANTGELFF. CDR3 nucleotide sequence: TGTGCCAGCAGGTTAGCGAACACCGGGGAGCTGTTTTTT.